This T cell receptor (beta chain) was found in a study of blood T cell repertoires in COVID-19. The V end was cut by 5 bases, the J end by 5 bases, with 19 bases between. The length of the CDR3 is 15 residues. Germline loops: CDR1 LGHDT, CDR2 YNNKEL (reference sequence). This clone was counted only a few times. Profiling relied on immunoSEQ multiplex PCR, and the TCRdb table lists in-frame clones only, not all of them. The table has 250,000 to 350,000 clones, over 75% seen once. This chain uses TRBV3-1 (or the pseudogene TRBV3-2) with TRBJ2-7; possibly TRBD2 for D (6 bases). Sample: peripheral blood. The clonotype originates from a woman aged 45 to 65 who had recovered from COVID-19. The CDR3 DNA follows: TGTGCCAGCAGCGACCAACTAGCTCGGCCTGACGAGCAGTACTTC. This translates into CASSDQLARPDEQYF.